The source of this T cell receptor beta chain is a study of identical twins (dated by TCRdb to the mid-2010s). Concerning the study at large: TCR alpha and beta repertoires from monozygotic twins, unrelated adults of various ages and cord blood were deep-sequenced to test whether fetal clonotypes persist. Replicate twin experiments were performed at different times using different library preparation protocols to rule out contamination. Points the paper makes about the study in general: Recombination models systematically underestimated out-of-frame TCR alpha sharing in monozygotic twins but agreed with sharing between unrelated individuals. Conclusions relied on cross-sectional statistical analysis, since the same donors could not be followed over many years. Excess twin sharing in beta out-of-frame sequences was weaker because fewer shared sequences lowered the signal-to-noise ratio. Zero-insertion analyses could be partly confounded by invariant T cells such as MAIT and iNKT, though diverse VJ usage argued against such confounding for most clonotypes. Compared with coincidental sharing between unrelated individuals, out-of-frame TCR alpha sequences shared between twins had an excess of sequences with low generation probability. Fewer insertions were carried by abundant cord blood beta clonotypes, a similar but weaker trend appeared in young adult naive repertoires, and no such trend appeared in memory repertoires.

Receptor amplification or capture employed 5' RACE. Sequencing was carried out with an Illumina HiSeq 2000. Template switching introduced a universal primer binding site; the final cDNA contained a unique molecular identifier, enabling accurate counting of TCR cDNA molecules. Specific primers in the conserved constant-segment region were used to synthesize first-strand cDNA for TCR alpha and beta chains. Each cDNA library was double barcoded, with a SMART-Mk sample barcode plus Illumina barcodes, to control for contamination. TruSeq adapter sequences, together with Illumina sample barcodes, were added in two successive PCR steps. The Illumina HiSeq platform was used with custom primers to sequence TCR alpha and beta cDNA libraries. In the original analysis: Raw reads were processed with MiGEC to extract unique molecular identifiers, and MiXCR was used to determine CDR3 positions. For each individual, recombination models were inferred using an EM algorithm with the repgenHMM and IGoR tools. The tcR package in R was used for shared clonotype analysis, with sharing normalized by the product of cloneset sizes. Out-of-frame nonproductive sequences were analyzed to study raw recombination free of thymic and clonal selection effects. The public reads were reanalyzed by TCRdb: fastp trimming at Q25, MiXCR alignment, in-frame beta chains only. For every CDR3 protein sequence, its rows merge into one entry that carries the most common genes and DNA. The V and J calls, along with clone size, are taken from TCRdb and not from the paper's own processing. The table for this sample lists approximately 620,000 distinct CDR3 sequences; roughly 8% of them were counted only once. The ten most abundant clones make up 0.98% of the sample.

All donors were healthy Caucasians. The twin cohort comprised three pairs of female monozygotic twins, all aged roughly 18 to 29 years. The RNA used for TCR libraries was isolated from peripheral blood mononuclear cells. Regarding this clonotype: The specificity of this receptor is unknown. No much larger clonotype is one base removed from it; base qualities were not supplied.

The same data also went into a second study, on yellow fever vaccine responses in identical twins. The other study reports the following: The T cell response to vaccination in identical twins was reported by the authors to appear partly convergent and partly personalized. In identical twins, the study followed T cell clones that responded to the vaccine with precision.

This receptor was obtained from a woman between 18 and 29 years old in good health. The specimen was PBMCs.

The CDR3 is CSAREDEQFF. The nucleotide sequence reads TGCAGTGCTAGGGAAGATGAGCAGTTCTTC. The chain joins TRBV20-1 to TRBJ2-1; too little of a D gene remains to name it. Looking up the germline V gene (reference sequence) yields CDR1 DFQATT and CDR2 SNEGSKA. V and J are truncated by 3 bases and 8 bases respectively, leaving an intervening sequence of 5 bases. The CDR3 runs 10 amino acids, cysteine and phenylalanine included. Kept here is only the CDR3 DNA, which spans 30 bases and is read in frame from base 1.